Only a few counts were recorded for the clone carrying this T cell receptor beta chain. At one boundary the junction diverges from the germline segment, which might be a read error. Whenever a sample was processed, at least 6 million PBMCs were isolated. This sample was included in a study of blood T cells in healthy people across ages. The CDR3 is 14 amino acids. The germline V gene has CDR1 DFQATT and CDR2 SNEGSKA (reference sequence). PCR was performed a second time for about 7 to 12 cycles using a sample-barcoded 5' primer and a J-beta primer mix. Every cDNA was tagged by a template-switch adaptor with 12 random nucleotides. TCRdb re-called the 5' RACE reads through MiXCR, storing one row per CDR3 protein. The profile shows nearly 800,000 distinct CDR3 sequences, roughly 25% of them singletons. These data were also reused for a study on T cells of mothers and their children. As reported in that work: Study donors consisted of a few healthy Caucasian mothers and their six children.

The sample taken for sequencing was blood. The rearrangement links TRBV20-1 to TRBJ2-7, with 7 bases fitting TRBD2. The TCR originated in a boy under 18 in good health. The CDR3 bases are TGCAGTGCTAGTTGGGCCCCCGGCGGGGGTGAGCAGCTCTTC. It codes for CSASWAPGGGEQLF.